The 30 T cell receptor beta chains below all came from one sample that was sequenced in a study of blood T cell repertoires in COVID-19. Only in-frame clones appear in the TCRdb table, and some are missing; sequencing was by immunoSEQ multiplex PCR. The table lists some 140,000 clones, 70% to 85% of them singletons, with approximately 30% in the top ten. Material: peripheral blood. All receptors derive from a woman aged 55-75 years with acute or convalescent COVID-19.

The chain joins TRBV7-9 to TRBJ1-2; TRBD1 is a possible D gene (6 bases). Germline CDR1 SEHNR, CDR2 FQNEAQ (reference sequence). V was shortened by 5 bases and J by 4 bases, with 14 bases between the two germline ends. This CDR3 is built from 14 residues. The CDR3 sequence: CASSPPTGPYGYTF. The CDR3 region has the DNA TGTGCCAGCAGCCCCCCGACAGGACCCTATGGCTACACCTTC.

The chain carries TRBV5-6 and TRBJ2-5, with TRBD1 as a possible D gene (5 bases). Germline lookup yields CDR1 SGHDT and CDR2 YYEEEE. CDR3 length: 13 amino acids. Trimming stripped 4 bases from V and 2 bases from J, with 9 bases between. The CDR3: CASSRDRQETQYF. The CDR3 bases are TGTGCCAGCAGCCGCGACAGACAAGAGACCCAGTACTTC.

In this sample, this clone turned up once. The chain uses TRBV29-1 and TRBJ2-5; perhaps TRBD1 as D (6 bases). V was pared by 6 bases and J by 5 bases, with 16 bases between. The CDR3 is 13 amino acids. Germline lookup yields CDR1 SQVTM and CDR2 ANQGSEA. CDR3 sequence reads: CSVLGQISETQYF. Written as DNA, the CDR3 is TGCAGCGTACTAGGACAGATATCGGAGACCCAGTACTTC.

The chain couples TRBV7-8 to TRBJ1-1; possible D gene TRBD1, 6 bases. Looked up from germline, CDR1 is SGHVS and CDR2 is FQNEAQ. The CDR3 length is 14 residues. The V end was cut by 5 bases, the J end by 5 bases, with 15 bases between. For the CDR3, the DNA is TGTGCCAGCAGCAGGGAGAGGGGGAGTACTGAAGCTTTCTTT. Its translation is CASSRERGSTEAFF. Full variable domain (remainder filled in from reference TRBV7-8 and TRBJ1-1): GAGVSQSPRYKVAKRGQDVALRCDPISGHVSLFWYQQALGQGPEFLTYFQNEAQLDKSGLPSDRFFAERPEGSVSTLKIQRTQQEDSAVYLCASSRERGSTEAFFGQGTRLTVV.

The chain is built from TRBV6-5 and TRBJ2-2, with TRBD2 as a possible D gene (5 bases). Trimming removed 8 bases at V and 5 bases at J, with 18 bases between. There are 15 residues in the CDR3. Germline loops: CDR1 MNHEY, CDR2 SVGAGI. The CDR3 reads CASLRTGIVTGELFF. The CDR3 DNA is TGTGCCAGCCTAAGAACCGGGATCGTGACCGGGGAGCTGTTTTTT.

This clone was recorded only once. The V gene is TRBV28, the J gene TRBJ1-1; possibly TRBD1 for D (5 bases). Trimming stripped 2 bases from V and 7 bases from J, with 14 bases between. The V gene's germline CDR1 is MDHEN and CDR2 SYDVKM. This CDR3 region has 14 residues. CDR3 sequence: CASSLPGKGHEAFF. The CDR3 DNA reads as TGTGCCAGCAGTTTACCAGGGAAAGGACATGAAGCTTTCTTT.

The genes are TRBV6-5 and TRBJ2-5; D is perhaps TRBD2 (5 bases). CDR3 size: 15 residues. CDR1 and CDR2 (germline): MNHEY, SVGAGI. V lost 5 bases, J lost 1 base, and 14 bases lay in between. CDR3 sequence: CASSRGLGFQETQYF. The DNA for the CDR3 is TGTGCCAGCAGTCGAGGGTTGGGGTTCCAAGAGACCCAGTACTTC.

V usage is TRBV27 and J usage is TRBJ2-6, with D perhaps matching TRBD1 (6 bases). V gave up 6 bases and J gave up 0 bases, with 12 bases separating them. The CDR3 is made up of 16 amino acids. Germline V CDR1 and CDR2: MNHEY, SMNVEV (reference sequence). In nucleotides, the CDR3 is TGTGCCAGCAGAGCACAGGGCAACTCTGGGGCCAACGTCCTGACTTTC. The encoded protein is CASRAQGNSGANVLTF.

The CDR3 DNA follows: TGTGCCAGCACGGTGAACACTGAAGCTTTCTTT. This codes for CASTVNTEAFF. The chain joins TRBV28 to TRBJ1-1; no clear D gene. From germline, CDR1 is MDHEN and CDR2 SYDVKM. The CDR3 extends over 11 amino acids. Trimming cost V 7 bases and J 0 bases, with 3 bases left between them.

This clone showed up just a few times. The gene calls are TRBV5-1 and TRBJ1-1; TRBD1 aligns across 8 bases. Germline V gives CDR1 SGHRS, CDR2 YFSETQ. Trimming took 4 bases from V and 0 from J; bases not matched to a gene: 8. The CDR3 is 16 amino acids. The CDR3 DNA reads as TGCGCCAGCAGCGAGGGGACAGGTGTCATGAACACTGAAGCTTTCTTT. As protein: CASSEGTGVMNTEAFF. The full variable domain, in which reference TRBV5-1 and TRBJ1-1 provide the parts outside the CDR3, is KAGVTQTPRYLIKTRGQQVTLSCSPISGHRSVSWYQQTPGQGLQFLFEYFSETQRNKGNFPGRFSGRQFSNSRSEMNVSTLELGDSALYLCASSEGTGVMNTEAFFGQGTRLTVV.

The CDR3 nucleotides are TGTGCCGTCAAAGGGGGCTGGAACACTGAAGCTTTCTTT. The encoded protein is CAVKGGWNTEAFF. This chain links TRBV28 with TRBJ1-1, with 7 bases identical to TRBD1. Per the germline V gene, CDR1 is MDHEN and CDR2 is SYDVKM. There are 13 residues in the CDR3. With V trimmed by 11 bases and J by 1 base, 7 bases remained unmatched.

Comments on this clone: Because it lacks the conserved phenylalanine or tryptophan at the end, this CDR3 is likely a read error. The chain links TRBV5-1 to TRBJ2-7; D may be TRBD1 (5 bases). Germline loops: CDR1 SGHRS, CDR2 YFSETQ. This CDR3 has 14 residues. Trimming pared 0 bases from V and 4 bases from J, leaving 11 bases between. The CDR3 here is CASSLAAGKYEQYL. The DNA of the CDR3 is TGCGCCAGCAGCTTGGCCGCAGGGAAATACGAGCAGTACCTC.

V is TRBV14 and J is TRBJ1-2, with no clear D. The CDR3 consists of 12 residues. The germline V and J ends were trimmed by 4 bases and 4 bases, with 7 bases remaining between them. Per the germline V gene, CDR1 is SGHDN and CDR2 is FVKESK. The CDR3 spells CASSPDSYGYTF. CDR3 bases: TGTGCCAGCAGCCCAGACTCCTATGGCTACACCTTC.

This rearrangement joins TRBV4-1 to TRBJ1-6; 8 positions match TRBD1. CDR3 length equals 15 residues. V lost 4 bases and J lost 6; bases outside the gene matches: 5. The germline gives CDR1 MGHRA, CDR2 YSYEKL. The CDR3 reads CASSRPGQVNSPLHF. The CDR3 DNA sequence: TGCGCCAGCAGCCGCCCGGGACAGGTTAATTCACCCCTCCACTTT.

DNA for the CDR3: TGTGCCAGTAGTCAGGAGATGACAGGGTCGGCGTACTTC. Its translation: CASSQEMTGSAYF. This chain connects TRBV19 to TRBJ2-7; 7 bases map to TRBD1. Germline trimming cut 5 bases from V and 12 bases from J; bases unmatched to any gene: 13. This CDR3 spans 13 amino acids. Germline V gene sequence: CDR1 LNHDA, CDR2 SQIVND (reference sequence).

The genes are TRBV3-1 (or the pseudogene TRBV3-2) and TRBJ1-1, with D tentatively TRBD1 (5 bases). Trimming removed 3 bases at V and 0 bases at J, with 11 bases between. This CDR3 contains 15 residues. Germline assignment: CDR1 LGHDT and CDR2 YNNKEL (reference sequence). The CDR3 protein is CASSHPGILNTEAFF. In nucleotides, the CDR3 is TGTGCCAGCAGCCACCCAGGGATCTTGAACACTGAAGCTTTCTTT.

The V and J genes are TRBV5-6 and TRBJ2-7; D is perhaps TRBD1 (6 bases). CDR3 length: 18 residues. Germline CDR1 is SGHDT and CDR2 is YYEEEE. Trimming took off 2 bases at V and 2 bases at J, with 23 bases between the two ends. CDR3 in DNA: TGTGCCAGCAGCTTCCTCCCAAGGGCGGCAGGGGACACCTACGAGCAGTACGTC. Its protein is CASSFLPRAAGDTYEQYV.

J is TRBJ2-2 and V is TRBV27, with 8 bases lining up with TRBD2. This CDR3 region has 17 residues. In germline, CDR1 is MNHEY, CDR2 SMNVEV (reference sequence). Trimming removed 2 bases from V and 7 bases from J; junction bases left unmatched: 12. The CDR3 here is CASSLELADPYGGELFF. CDR3 bases: TGTGCCAGCAGTTTAGAACTAGCGGATCCCTATGGCGGGGAGCTGTTTTTT.

The V gene is TRBV27, the J gene TRBJ2-1; D is possibly TRBD2 (6 bases). CDR1 and CDR2 from the germline V gene are MNHEY and SMNVEV (reference sequence). V dropped 3 bases and J dropped 6 bases, with 9 bases sitting between them. This CDR3 comprises 13 residues. This CDR3 is CASSFLASNEQFF. The CDR3 DNA is TGTGCCAGCAGTTTCCTAGCGTCCAATGAGCAGTTCTTC.

The rearrangement uses TRBV5-1 and TRBJ2-5, with D possibly being TRBD2 (7 bases). Germline values: CDR1 SGHRS, CDR2 YFSETQ. CDR3 size: 13 residues. V lost 4 bases, J lost 9 bases, and 16 bases lay in between. The CDR3 here is CASSRGGPEAQYF. The CDR3 region has the DNA TGCGCCAGCAGCAGGGGGGGCCCTGAGGCCCAGTACTTC.

The rearrangement links TRBV3-1 (or the pseudogene TRBV3-2) to TRBJ1-5; D not certain. This CDR3 has 14 amino acids. Germline V gives CDR1 LGHDT, CDR2 YNNKEL (reference sequence). Trimming removed 4 bases at V and 1 base at J, with 8 bases between. The CDR3, as DNA: TGTGCCAGCAGCCCCGCCGGGAGCAATCAGCCCCAGCATTTT. Its translation: CASSPAGSNQPQHF.

The chain recombines TRBV18 with TRBJ1-2; D is uncertain. The ends were cut back, 0 bases at V and 0 bases at J, with 8 bases in the middle. Germline V gene sequence: CDR1 KGHSH, CDR2 LQKENI. CDR3 size: 15 residues. The CDR3 loop reads CASSPPGETNYGYTF. The CDR3 DNA sequence: TGTGCCAGCTCACCACCGGGAGAAACTAACTATGGCTACACCTTC.

This clone was observed once. The chain uses TRBV6-5 and TRBJ1-1, with D perhaps matching TRBD1 (6 bases). CDR3 length: 15 residues. The germline gives CDR1 MNHEY, CDR2 SVGAGI. Trimming took off 0 bases at V and 8 bases at J, with 16 bases between the two ends. The CDR3 region is CASSYSGGRSGEAFF. Written as DNA, the CDR3 is TGTGCCAGCAGTTACTCTGGGGGCAGGTCCGGGGAAGCTTTCTTT.

This clone was counted at least ten times. V is TRBV7-9 and J is TRBJ1-2; D is undetermined. The length of the CDR3 is 13 residues. Looked up from germline, CDR1 is SEHNR and CDR2 is FQNEAQ (reference sequence). V was pared by 5 bases and J by 2 bases, with 9 bases between. The CDR3 DNA follows: TGTGCCAGCAGCCCCGGGATCAACTATGGCTACACCTTC. This codes for CASSPGINYGYTF. The entire variable domain, with the rest obtained from reference TRBV7-9 and TRBJ1-2, is as follows: DTGVSQNPRHKITKRGQNVTFRCDPISEHNRLYWYRQTLGQGPEFLTYFQNEAQLEKSRLLSDRFSAERPKGSFSTLEIQRTEQGDSAMYLCASSPGINYGYTFGSGTRLTVV.

The rearrangement joins TRBV19 to TRBJ2-3; 8 positions match TRBD2. This CDR3 region has 16 residues. Trimming took 3 bases from V and 2 from J; bases not matched to a gene: 7. CDR1 is LNHDA and CDR2 is SQIVND in the germline V gene (reference sequence). CDR3 sequence (DNA): TGTGCCAGTAGTATGCCCGGGCGGGGGGCCACAGATACGCAGTATTTT. It is translated as CASSMPGRGATDTQYF.

This clone was recorded once. The chain uses TRBV18 and TRBJ1-4, with 7 nucleotides matching TRBD1. CDR3 length: 15 amino acids. Losses at the gene ends were 8 bases for V and 0 bases for J; bases not matched to a gene: 6. Germline CDR1 and CDR2: KGHSH and LQKENI. In nucleotides, the CDR3 is TGTGCCAGCGGCGACAGGGACACAACTAATGAAAAACTGTTTTTT. Translated, it gives CASGDRDTTNEKLFF. Using reference TRBV18 and TRBJ1-4 for the parts outside the CDR3, the full variable domain is NAGVMQNPRHLVRRRGQEARLRCSPMKGHSHVYWYRQLPEEGLKFMVYLQKENIIDESGMPKERFSAEFPKEGPSILRIQQVVRGDSAAYFCASGDRDTTNEKLFFGSGTQLSVL.

V gene TRBV5-4 combines with J gene TRBJ2-5; the match to TRBD2 covers 10 bases. The CDR3 is made up of 15 amino acids. The V and J ends lost 4 bases and 3 bases, in that order; junction bases with no gene match: 6. CDR1 is SGHNT, CDR2 YYREEE, per germline (reference sequence). CDR3 DNA sequence: TGTGCCAGCAGCATCAGCGGGGGGGAGAAAGAGACCCAGTACTTC. Translating it yields CASSISGGEKETQYF. The whole variable domain, remainder taken from reference TRBV5-4 and TRBJ2-5, is ETGVTQSPTHLIKTRGQQVTLRCSSQSGHNTVSWYQQALGQGPQFIFQYYREEENGRGNFPPRFSGLQFPNYSSELNVNALELDDSALYLCASSISGGEKETQYFGPGTRLLVL.

The chain joins TRBV3-1 (or the pseudogene TRBV3-2) to TRBJ2-4; D gene unclear. Germline lookup yields CDR1 LGHDT and CDR2 YNNKEL (reference sequence). The CDR3 totals 14 residues. The V and J ends lost 2 bases and 4 bases respectively, with 9 bases between them. Written as DNA, the CDR3 is TGTGCCAGCAGCCAAAGCCACGGGAAAAACATTCAGTACTTC. Protein product: CASSQSHGKNIQYF.

V and J are TRBV19 and TRBJ1-3; D gene ambiguous. Trimming took off 3 bases at V and 1 base at J, with 7 bases between the two ends. The CDR3 consists of 14 residues. CDR1 is LNHDA, CDR2 SQIVND, per germline (reference sequence). Here the CDR3 DNA reads TGTGCCAGTAGTATGGCCGATTCTGGAAACACCATATATTTT. Translated: CASSMADSGNTIYF.

CDR3 protein: CASSLGDRGRNTIYF. The CDR3 DNA follows: TGCGCCAGCAGCCTCGGGGACAGGGGAAGGAACACCATATATTTT. The genes are TRBV5-1 and TRBJ1-3; 10 bases fit TRBD1. CDR1 is SGHRS and CDR2 is YFSETQ in the germline V gene. With V trimmed by 4 bases and J by 7 bases, 8 bases remained unmatched. This CDR3 region has 15 residues.